One sample yielded the 22 T cell receptor beta chains listed below, sequenced in a study of T cells expressing NK-cell markers. No DNA is given; TCRdb re-called the 5' RACE reads and lists each CDR3 protein once. This sample carries 350,000 to 450,000 distinct CDR3 sequences, with roughly 5.4% going to the ten biggest clones. Sequencing was carried out using blood T cells: a sorted CD56 or NKG2C T cell subset, CD4+ or CD8+ T cells, or bulk PBMC T cells (not recorded which). The receptors were sampled from a man aged 18-69 years in good health.

The chain has TRBV6-6 and TRBJ2-1; TCRdb picks TRBD2, but there is no DNA to check that call. The CDR3 runs 12 residues. Germline V lookup: CDR1 MNHNY, CDR2 SVGAGI (reference sequence). The CDR3: CASTTRNHEQFF.

The chain couples TRBV5-1 to TRBJ2-7; TCRdb returns TRBD1, unconfirmable since there is no DNA. Germline values: CDR1 SGHRS, CDR2 YFSETQ. The CDR3 covers 13 residues. CDR3 residues: CASSSNLDRSQYF.

The chain couples TRBV20-1 to TRBJ1-6. The CDR3 consists of 13 residues. Germline CDR1 reads DFQATT; CDR2 reads SNEGSKA (reference sequence). The CDR3 here is CSATQSVNSPLHF.

The rearrangement joins TRBV6-2 or TRBV6-3 to TRBJ2-7. CDR1 is MNHEY and CDR2 is SVGEGT in the germline V gene. This CDR3 is built from 15 residues. CDR3 residues: CASSYVGGLAYEQYF.

The chain employs TRBV20-1 and TRBJ2-5; absent DNA, TCRdb's TRBD1 call cannot be checked. Germline values: CDR1 DFQATT, CDR2 SNEGSKA (reference sequence). The CDR3 spans 12 residues. The CDR3 reads CSAIQGAKTQYF.

The rearrangement links TRBV20-1 to TRBJ2-1; no DNA is available, so the TRBD2 call from TCRdb remains unchecked. Germline lookup yields CDR1 DFQATT and CDR2 SNEGSKA (reference sequence). The CDR3 totals 17 residues. CDR3 loop: CSARDRGGQSSYNEQFF.

This chain joins TRBV28 and TRBJ2-1; TCRdb names TRBD1, which stays unverified in the absence of DNA. The germline V gene has CDR1 MDHEN and CDR2 SYDVKM. This CDR3 comprises 15 residues. CDR3 sequence reads: CASTKPGVPYNEQFF.

This chain joins TRBV27 and TRBJ2-2; absent DNA, TCRdb's TRBD1 call cannot be checked. CDR3 length: 16 residues. CDR1 and CDR2 (germline): MNHEY, SMNVEV (reference sequence). CDR3 sequence reads: CASRMDTPRNTGELFF.

The chain couples TRBV5-1 to TRBJ2-2; absent DNA, TCRdb's TRBD1 call cannot be checked. CDR1 is SGHRS, CDR2 YFSETQ, per germline. The CDR3 is made up of 16 amino acids. The CDR3 spells CASSIRDTQNTGELFF. Combining the CDR3 with reference TRBV5-1 and TRBJ2-2 gives the whole variable domain KAGVTQTPRYLIKTRGQQVTLSCSPISGHRSVSWYQQTPGQGLQFLFEYFSETQRNKGNFPGRFSGRQFSNSRSEMNVSTLELGDSALYLCASSIRDTQNTGELFFGEGSRLTVL.

The chain links TRBV5-1 to TRBJ1-1; lacking DNA, the TRBD1 call made by TCRdb goes unchecked. The CDR3 is 15 residues long. CDR1 and CDR2 from the germline V gene are SGHRS and YFSETQ. This CDR3 reads CASSLLGQGGTEAFF.

CDR3: CASRTGDYTQYF. J is TRBJ2-3 and V is TRBV7-9; the D gene TCRdb calls, TRBD1, cannot be checked with no DNA. Looked up from germline, CDR1 is SEHNR and CDR2 is FQNEAQ (reference sequence). The CDR3 is 12 amino acids.

The chain has TRBV18 and TRBJ2-3; TCRdb calls TRBD1, which cannot be checked without DNA. The CDR3 covers 15 residues. Germline loops: CDR1 KGHSH, CDR2 LQKENI. CDR3 loop: CASSPLSRDGDTQYF.

The chain links TRBV5-1 to TRBJ1-2; TCRdb's D call of TRBD1 is untestable without DNA. The CDR3 has 15 amino acids. Germline V gives CDR1 SGHRS, CDR2 YFSETQ. CDR3 region: CASSLPGQGARGYTF. The entire variable domain, with the rest obtained from reference TRBV5-1 and TRBJ1-2, is as follows: KAGVTQTPRYLIKTRGQQVTLSCSPISGHRSVSWYQQTPGQGLQFLFEYFSETQRNKGNFPGRFSGRQFSNSRSEMNVSTLELGDSALYLCASSLPGQGARGYTFGSGTRLTVV.

The J gene is TRBJ1-1, the V gene TRBV24-1. The CDR3 is 13 residues long. Germline V gives CDR1 KGHDR, CDR2 SFDVKD. CDR3 sequence reads: CATSPSLNTEAFF.

This rearrangement joins TRBV12-3 or TRBV12-4 to TRBJ2-1; TCRdb returns TRBD1, unconfirmable since there is no DNA. The CDR3 runs 16 residues. The CDR3 here is CATAPPPGQGDNEQFF.

CDR3 region: CASSQGSVRAGNEQFF. The chain links TRBV3-1 to TRBJ2-1; checking the TCRdb D call of TRBD2 is not possible without DNA. The CDR3 is 16 amino acids. The V gene's germline CDR1 is LGHDT and CDR2 YNNKEL (reference sequence).

The V and J genes are TRBV5-1 and TRBJ2-3; TCRdb designates TRBD2, a call that cannot be tested without DNA. Per the germline V gene, CDR1 is SGHRS and CDR2 is YFSETQ. The CDR3 is 17 residues long. The CDR3 loop is CASSSLLTSLDTDTQYF.

CDR3 residues: CSAMSLAGGSYNEQFF. The chain is built from TRBV20-1 and TRBJ2-1; TCRdb proposes TRBD2, but this gene call is untestable without DNA. The CDR3 has 16 amino acids. Looked up from germline, CDR1 is DFQATT and CDR2 is SNEGSKA (reference sequence).

The gene calls are TRBV28 and TRBJ1-2; the D call from TCRdb, TRBD1, cannot be confirmed without DNA. This CDR3 spans 13 amino acids. The germline CDR1 and CDR2 sequences are MDHEN and SYDVKM. The CDR3 is CASVQDRGLGYTF.

This chain connects TRBV6-5 to TRBJ1-2. Germline-derived CDR1 and CDR2 are MNHEY and SVGAGI. This CDR3 comprises 16 residues. The CDR3 loop reads CASSYSPQSRLYCDTF.

J is TRBJ2-1 and V is TRBV4-1. The germline V gene has CDR1 MGHRA and CDR2 YSYEKL. This CDR3 is built from 15 residues. The CDR3 here is CASSQVDQYYNEQFF.

The chain combines TRBV3-1 with TRBJ1-6. Looked up from germline, CDR1 is LGHDT and CDR2 is YNNKEL (reference sequence). CDR3 length equals 14 residues. The CDR3: CASSQTGPARPLHF.